Following are 31 T cell receptor beta chains from one sample sequenced in a study of T cell repertoires in cytomegalovirus infection. TCRdb re-called the reads with MiXCR, one entry per CDR3 protein. The sample lists about 740,000 distinct CDR3 sequences, 35% occurring once. The source material was PBMCs. The source is a human donor in good health (CMV status not recorded). Some clones in this sample may be carry-over from other donors' samples.

The chain couples TRBV24-1 to TRBJ2-1; D uncertain. Germline-derived CDR1 and CDR2 are KGHDR and SFDVKD. The CDR3 runs to 12 residues. V was trimmed by 4 bases and J by 4 bases, leaving 4 bases between them. CDR3: CATSERYNEQFF. As DNA, the CDR3 is TGTGCCACCAGTGAGAGGTACAATGAGCAGTTCTTC.

This clonotype was picked up one time. V gene TRBV30 combines with J gene TRBJ1-1; unclear D gene. V shed 0 bases and J shed 1 base, with 9 bases lying between them. Germline V gene sequence: CDR1 GTSNPN, CDR2 SVGIG (reference sequence). The CDR3 runs to 14 residues. The CDR3 is CAWSVGSWNTEAFF. In DNA, the CDR3 is TGTGCCTGGAGTGTCGGCAGCTGGAACACTGAAGCTTTCTTT.

The rearrangement links TRBV20-1 to TRBJ2-5; the D gene is possibly TRBD1 (7 bases). Germline CDR1 is DFQATT and CDR2 is SNEGSKA (reference sequence). The CDR3 loop spans 13 amino acids. The V and J ends lost 3 bases and 9 bases respectively, with 17 bases between them. The CDR3 DNA follows: TGCAGTGCTAGCCGAGGGGGCCGGGAGCCCCAGTACTTC. It is translated as CSASRGGREPQYF.

This clonotype was found once. In this CDR3 the conserved last residue, phenylalanine or tryptophan, is missing, so a read error is likely. This chain joins TRBV30 and TRBJ2-3; D possibly corresponds to TRBD2 (7 bases). V lost 4 bases and J lost 4, with 18 bases in between. CDR3 length: 15 residues. Germline CDR1 reads GTSNPN; CDR2 reads SVGIG (reference sequence). CDR3 in amino acids: CAWTSMGGAADTQYL. CDR3 DNA sequence: TGTGCCTGGACCTCTATGGGGGGGGCGGCAGATACGCAGTATTTG.

As concerns this clonotype: The junction shows a germline mismatch at one end, possibly a read error. The V and J genes are TRBV28 and TRBJ2-5, with 14 bases fitting TRBD2. The CDR3 has 14 amino acids. Germline loops: CDR1 MDHEN, CDR2 SYDVKM. CDR3 nucleotide sequence: TGTGCCAGCGAGACTAGCGGGGGGGGAAAGACCCAGTCCTTC. Protein: CASETSGGGKTQSF.

The J gene is TRBJ2-5, the V gene TRBV11-2; no reliable D call. Germline CDR1 and CDR2: SGHAT and FQNNGV. V was trimmed by 1 base and J by 2 bases, leaving 17 bases between them. This CDR3 is 17 amino acids long. In nucleotides, the CDR3 is TGTGCCAGCAGCTTAGTGTGGTTAGACACCCCACAAGAGACCCAGTACTTC. This gives the protein CASSLVWLDTPQETQYF.

The CDR3 coding sequence is TGTGCCAGCAGTTTAAGGTCAATAAAGGATCAGCCCCAGCATTTT. It specifies CASSLRSIKDQPQHF. The rearrangement joins TRBV12-3 or TRBV12-4 to TRBJ1-5; D unclear. V was pared by 2 bases and J by 5 bases, with 13 bases between. This CDR3 contains 15 residues.

This clonotype turned up a few times. The J gene is TRBJ2-1, the V gene TRBV7-8, with D tentatively TRBD2 (6 bases). CDR1 SGHVS and CDR2 FQNEAQ come from the germline V gene. The V and J ends lost 4 bases and 5 bases respectively, with 24 bases between them. This CDR3 spans 18 amino acids. CDR3 residues: CASSSRVGPGVWNNEQFF. CDR3 coding DNA: TGTGCCAGCAGCTCTAGAGTGGGCCCGGGAGTCTGGAACAATGAGCAGTTCTTC.

The sample holds a few counts of this clonotype. V usage is TRBV3-1 and J usage is TRBJ2-1; possibly TRBD2 for D (6 bases). CDR1 is LGHDT, CDR2 YNNKEL, per germline (reference sequence). The CDR3 spans 14 residues. Trimming shortened V by 6 bases and J by 0 bases, and 9 bases separated the two germline ends. In nucleotides, the CDR3 is TGTGCCAGCAGTCGGGACTTCTCCTACAATGAGCAGTTCTTC. This gives the protein CASSRDFSYNEQFF.

J is TRBJ1-6 and V is TRBV2, with no clear D. Germline CDR1 reads SNHLY; CDR2 reads FYNNEI. This CDR3 contains 12 residues. V lost 7 bases and J lost 6, with 7 bases in between. In nucleotides, the CDR3 is TGTGCCAGCACTTGGGGTAATTCACCCCTCCACTTT. Translation: CASTWGNSPLHF.

The chain is built from TRBV2 and TRBJ1-3; D unresolved. The germline CDR1 and CDR2 sequences are SNHLY and FYNNEI. CDR3 size: 14 residues. Between the trimmed V and J ends, which lost 3 bases and 4 bases, there was a span of 10 bases. CDR3 residues: CASSDITVGNTIYF. CDR3 DNA sequence: TGTGCCAGCAGTGACATAACTGTGGGAAACACCATATATTTT. Based on the CDR3 plus reference TRBV2 and TRBJ1-3, the full variable domain is EPEVTQTPSHQVTQMGQEVILRCVPISNHLYFYWYRQILGQKVEFLVSFYNNEISEKSEIFDDQFSVERPDGSNFTLKIRSTKLEDSAMYFCASSDITVGNTIYFGEGSWLTVV.

This clonotype has only a few counts. The V and J genes are TRBV28 and TRBJ2-7; 7 positions agree with TRBD1. This CDR3 is built from 15 residues. The V gene end was trimmed by 6 bases and the J gene end by 2 bases; junction bases not matched to a gene: 10. CDR1 is MDHEN, CDR2 SYDVKM, per germline. The CDR3: CASSDASGQTYEQYF. The CDR3 nucleotides read TGTGCCAGCAGCGACGCGTCGGGACAGACCTACGAGCAGTACTTC.

To note about this clonotype: At one of its ends the junction is not consistent with the germline gene, which may arise from a read error. The chain combines TRBV6-8 with TRBJ2-2; D may be TRBD2 (5 bases). The CDR3 sequence is 13 residues long. The germline V gene has CDR1 MNHGY and CDR2 SAAAGT. Written as DNA, the CDR3 is TGTGCCAGCGGAGTAGGGAACACCGGGGAGATGTTTTTT. It specifies CASGVGNTGEMFF.

This clonotype was observed a few times. V usage is TRBV28 and J usage is TRBJ2-1, with D uncertain. The CDR3 runs 16 residues. CDR1 and CDR2 (germline): MDHEN, SYDVKM. Deletions cut 1 base from V and 3 bases from J, with 13 bases between. The CDR3 protein is CASSLSPARLYNEQFF. DNA of the CDR3: TGTGCCAGCAGTTTATCCCCGGCCCGCCTCTACAATGAGCAGTTCTTC.

This chain joins TRBV29-1 and TRBJ2-1; 8 bases match TRBD1. V lost 5 bases and J lost 1; bases outside the gene matches: 7. Germline V lookup: CDR1 SQVTM, CDR2 ANQGSEA. This CDR3 is 15 amino acids long. CDR3 nucleotide sequence: TGCAGCGTTCCCTGGACAGGGTTATCCTACAATGAGCAGTTCTTC. Encoded protein: CSVPWTGLSYNEQFF.

V is TRBV25-1 and J is TRBJ2-1; the match to TRBD2 covers 7 bases. Germline values: CDR1 MGHDK, CDR2 SYGVNS. The CDR3 loop spans 17 amino acids. Trimming removed 10 bases from V and 0 bases from J; junction bases left unmatched: 15. The CDR3 loop reads CATTSGRDYSSYNEQFF. CDR3 in DNA: TGTGCCACTACATCGGGTAGGGACTATAGCTCCTACAATGAGCAGTTCTTC.

The V call is TRBV7-6, the J call TRBJ2-1, with D hard to call. Germline V gene sequence: CDR1 SGHVS, CDR2 FNYEAQ. The CDR3 spans 14 residues. V gave up 2 bases and J gave up 7 bases, with 12 bases separating them. In DNA, the CDR3 is TGTGCCAGCAGCTTATTAGGTCCCGCGAATGAGCAGTTCTTC. It specifies CASSLLGPANEQFF. The whole variable domain, remainder taken from reference TRBV7-6 and TRBJ2-1, is GAGVSQSPRYKVTKRGQDVALRCDPISGHVSLYWYRQALGQGPEFLTYFNYEAQQDKSGLPNDRFSAERPEGSISTLTIQRTEQRDSAMYRCASSLLGPANEQFFGPGTRLTVL.

Of note for this clonotype: This may come from a read error, since a much larger clone is one base off. As the CDR3 is not closed by the conserved phenylalanine or tryptophan, this likely results from a read error. V gene TRBV12-3 or TRBV12-4 combines with J gene TRBJ2-1, with a tentative D call TRBD2 (6 bases). The CDR3 contains 14 residues. V was trimmed by 4 bases and J by 8 bases, leaving 15 bases between them. This chain's CDR3 is CASSSERARDEQFL. CDR3 DNA sequence: TGTGCCAGCAGTTCGGAGCGGGCGAGGGATGAGCAGTTCTTA.

This clonotype was seen a handful of times. This chain uses TRBV15 with TRBJ2-7; D may correspond to TRBD1 or TRBD2 (5 bases each). The ends were cut back, 3 bases at V and 5 bases at J, with 17 bases in the middle. CDR3 length: 15 amino acids. CDR1 is LNHNV, CDR2 YYDKDF, per germline (reference sequence). CDR3 coding DNA: TGTGCCACCAGCAGGAGGGGACGGACCCCCGACGAGCAGTACTTC. Translating gives CATSRRGRTPDEQYF.

V and J are TRBV15 and TRBJ2-3; D remains ambiguous. Per the germline V gene, CDR1 is LNHNV and CDR2 is YYDKDF (reference sequence). The germline V and J ends were trimmed by 5 bases and 0 bases, with 9 bases remaining between them. The length of the CDR3 is 14 residues. Here the CDR3 DNA reads TGTGCCACCAGCGATCCCGCTAGCACAGATACGCAGTATTTT. As protein: CATSDPASTDTQYF.

The CDR3 region is CASSFGQGEAQPQHF. The CDR3 DNA reads as TGTGCCAGCAGCTTCGGACAGGGGGAAGCTCAGCCCCAGCATTTT. This rearrangement joins TRBV7-9 to TRBJ1-5; 10 bases agree with TRBD1. The CDR3 is 15 amino acids. V was clipped by 3 bases and J by 6 bases; unmatched bases: 5. Germline assignment: CDR1 SEHNR and CDR2 FQNEAQ (reference sequence).

Concerning this clonotype itself: This sequence may be a read error, since a much larger clone differs from it by one base. Because the CDR3 is missing its conserved closing phenylalanine or tryptophan, this is likely a read error. This chain joins TRBV7-6 and TRBJ2-1; D assignment may be TRBD1 or TRBD2 (5 bases each). Germline-derived CDR1 and CDR2 are SGHVS and FNYEAQ. The CDR3 is 14 amino acids. The V end lost 1 base, the J end lost 8 bases, and 12 bases lay between the germline ends. The chain's CDR3 is CASSLGWGIDEQFL. CDR3 coding DNA: TGTGCCAGCAGCTTAGGGTGGGGGATCGATGAGCAGTTCTTA.

The CDR3 region is CASDMGRTRPYEQYF. CDR3 nucleotide sequence: TGTGCCAGCGACATGGGACGCACCCGACCCTACGAGCAGTACTTC. This chain uses TRBV28 with TRBJ2-7; D tentatively reads TRBD1 or TRBD2 (5 bases each). The CDR3 runs to 15 residues. Looked up from germline, CDR1 is MDHEN and CDR2 is SYDVKM. V lost 8 bases to trimming and J lost 2 bases, with 19 bases between them.

The DNA for the CDR3 is TGTGCCAGCAGCTTAGATGGCGGGATGGGGTCCTACGAGCAGTACTTC. Translation gives CASSLDGGMGSYEQYF. V usage is TRBV11-2 and J usage is TRBJ2-7; tentative D call: TRBD2 (6 bases). Per the germline V gene, CDR1 is SGHAT and CDR2 is FQNNGV. The CDR3 runs 16 residues. The germline V and J ends were trimmed by 0 bases and 1 base, with 13 bases remaining between them.

The J gene is TRBJ1-4, the V gene TRBV15; TRBD1 is a possible D gene (5 bases). Per germline, CDR1 LNHNV and CDR2 YYDKDF (reference sequence). The V end was cut by 4 bases, the J end by 1 base, with 7 bases between. The CDR3 is 14 amino acids. Here the CDR3 DNA reads TGTGCCACCAGCATCGGGGGAACTAATGAAAAACTGTTTTTT. Protein: CATSIGGTNEKLFF.

The V gene is TRBV7-3, the J gene TRBJ2-1, with D unclear. V dropped 5 bases and J dropped 9 bases, with 17 bases sitting between them. The CDR3 spans 14 residues. CDR1 is SGHTA, CDR2 FQGTGA, per germline. This chain's CDR3 is CASSPTTIAGEQFF. CDR3 bases: TGTGCCAGCAGCCCCACTACCATAGCTGGTGAGCAGTTCTTC.

This chain links TRBV27 with TRBJ2-7; a possible D gene is TRBD2 (5 bases). From germline, CDR1 is MNHEY and CDR2 SMNVEV (reference sequence). The V and J ends lost 4 bases and 2 bases respectively, with 15 bases between them. The CDR3 runs 15 residues. CDR3 loop: CASSSLRGDPYEQYF. CDR3 sequence (DNA): TGTGCCAGCAGTTCCCTCCGGGGAGACCCCTACGAGCAGTACTTC.

This clonotype was found once. The genes are TRBV28 and TRBJ1-1; D not resolved. Looked up from germline, CDR1 is MDHEN and CDR2 is SYDVKM. V lost 1 base and J 8 bases, leaving 5 bases between the germline ends. The CDR3 is 11 amino acids. The CDR3 nucleotides read TGTGCCAGCAGTTTATTCCGAGAAGCTTTCTTT. Its translation is CASSLFREAFF.

The V and J genes are TRBV28 and TRBJ2-6, with 9 bases that match TRBD1. The germline V gene has CDR1 MDHEN and CDR2 SYDVKM. The CDR3 is 17 amino acids. V lost 10 bases to trimming and J lost 0 bases; unmatched junction nucleotides: 10. CDR3 nucleotides: TGTGCCACGGAAGCCGGGACAGGGAGCTCTGGGGCCAACGTCCTGACTTTC. The encoded protein is CATEAGTGSSGANVLTF.

The chain carries TRBV25-1 and TRBJ1-3; D is unclear. Trimming removed 1 base at V and 0 bases at J, with 16 bases between. The germline V gene has CDR1 MGHDK and CDR2 SYGVNS. This CDR3 comprises 18 residues. The CDR3 loop is CASSEFPRGGPSGNTIYF. CDR3 bases: TGTGCCAGCAGTGAATTCCCTCGAGGAGGTCCCTCTGGAAACACCATATATTTT.

This chain uses TRBV12-3 or TRBV12-4 with TRBJ1-5; TRBD1 might be the D (6 bases). There are 14 residues in the CDR3. Trimming took 7 bases from V and 2 from J, leaving 12 bases between them. The CDR3 reads CASTPSGGNQPQHF. The CDR3 nucleotides read TGTGCCAGCACCCCTTCAGGGGGCAATCAGCCCCAGCATTTT.